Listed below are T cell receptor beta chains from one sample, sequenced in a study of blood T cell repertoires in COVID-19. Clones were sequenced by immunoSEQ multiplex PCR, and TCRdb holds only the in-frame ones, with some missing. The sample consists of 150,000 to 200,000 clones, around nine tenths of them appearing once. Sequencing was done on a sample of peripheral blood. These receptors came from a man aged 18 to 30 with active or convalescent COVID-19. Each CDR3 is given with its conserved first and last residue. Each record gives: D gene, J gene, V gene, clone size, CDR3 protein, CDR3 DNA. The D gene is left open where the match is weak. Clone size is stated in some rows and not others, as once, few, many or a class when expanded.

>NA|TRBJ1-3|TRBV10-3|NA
CAISPGGTSGNTIYF
TGTGCCATCAGCCCCGGCGGGACCTCTGGAAACACCATATATTTT
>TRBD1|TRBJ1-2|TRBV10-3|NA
CAITSTGLNYGYTF
TGTGCCATCACTTCGACAGGGCTGAACTATGGCTACACCTTC
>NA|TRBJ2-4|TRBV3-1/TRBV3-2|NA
CASSQGGMAAKNIQYF
TGTGCCAGCAGCCAGGGCGGGATGGCGGCCAAAAACATTCAGTACTTC
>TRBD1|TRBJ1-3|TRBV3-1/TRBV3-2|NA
CASSPDRGTATIYF
TGTGCCAGCAGTCCAGACAGGGGGACCGCCACCATATATTTT
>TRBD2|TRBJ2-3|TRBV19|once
CASSIGGLAGGTDTQYF
TGTGCCAGTAGTATAGGGGGACTAGCGGGAGGCACAGATACGCAGTATTTT
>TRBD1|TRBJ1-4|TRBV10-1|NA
CATVRRPGQGNEKLFF
TGCGCCACCGTAAGAAGACCGGGACAGGGTAATGAAAAACTGTTTTTT
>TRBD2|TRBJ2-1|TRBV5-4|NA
CASRLAGVSGNEQFF
TGTGCCAGCAGACTAGCGGGAGTAAGTGGCAATGAGCAGTTCTTC
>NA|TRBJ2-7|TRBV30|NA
CAWSKTTDRTEQYF
TGTGCCTGGAGTAAAACGACAGACCGGACCGAGCAGTACTTC
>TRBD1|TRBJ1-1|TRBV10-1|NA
CASPTGTVKTEAFF
TGCGCCAGCCCGACAGGGACGGTGAAGACTGAAGCTTTCTTT
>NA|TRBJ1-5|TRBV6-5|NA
CASTIAPGQPQHF
TGTGCCAGCACCATAGCCCCGGGTCAGCCCCAGCATTTT
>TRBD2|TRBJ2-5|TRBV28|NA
CAAWRGTETQYF
TGTGCTGCTTGGCGGGGGACAGAGACCCAGTACTTC
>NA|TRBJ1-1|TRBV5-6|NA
CASSRGVPRLNTEAFF
TGTGCCAGCAGCCGGGGGGTTCCCAGACTGAACACTGAAGCTTTCTTT
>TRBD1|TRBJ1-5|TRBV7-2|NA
CASSPGGSNQPQHF
TGTGCCAGCAGCCCAGGGGGCAGCAATCAGCCCCAGCATTTT
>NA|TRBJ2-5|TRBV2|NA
CASSYSGGPDGETQYF
TGTGCCAGCAGTTACAGTGGAGGACCCGACGGGGAGACCCAGTACTTC
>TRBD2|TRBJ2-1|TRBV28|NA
CANSPSLASDEQFF
TGTGCCAATTCCCCATCACTAGCGTCCGATGAGCAGTTCTTC
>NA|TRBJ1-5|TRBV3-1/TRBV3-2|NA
CASSPSEGNQPQHF
TGTGCCAGCAGCCCATCGGAGGGGAATCAGCCCCAGCATTTT
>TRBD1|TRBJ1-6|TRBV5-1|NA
CASSFQGANSPLHF
TGCGCCAGCAGCTTTCAGGGGGCGAATTCACCCCTCCACTTT
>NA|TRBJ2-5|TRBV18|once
CASSPGAGETQYF
TGTGCCAGCTCACCAGGGGCTGGGGAGACCCAGTACTTC
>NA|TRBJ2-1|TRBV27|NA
CASSLWPKGDYNEQFF
TGTGCCAGCAGTCTCTGGCCGAAAGGGGACTACAATGAGCAGTTCTTC
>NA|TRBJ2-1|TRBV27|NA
CASSSVGGKQFF
TGTGCCAGCAGTTCAGTGGGGGGTAAGCAGTTCTTC
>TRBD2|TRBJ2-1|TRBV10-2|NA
CASSDPPSGRADEQFF
TGCGCCAGCAGTGACCCCCCTAGCGGGAGGGCGGATGAGCAGTTCTTC
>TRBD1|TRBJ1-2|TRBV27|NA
CASSFYPQGGSGYTF
TGTGCCAGCAGTTTCTATCCACAGGGGGGAAGTGGCTACACCTTC
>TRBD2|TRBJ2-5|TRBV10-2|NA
CATRTSGEETQYF
TGCGCCACCAGGACTAGCGGGGAAGAGACCCAGTACTTC
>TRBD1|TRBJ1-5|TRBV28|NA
CASSRQGSNQPQHF
TGTGCCAGCAGTCGACAGGGTAGCAATCAGCCCCAGCATTTT
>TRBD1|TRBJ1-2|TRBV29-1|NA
CSVYHLTGYGYTF
TGCAGCGTTTACCACTTGACAGGGTATGGCTACACCTTC
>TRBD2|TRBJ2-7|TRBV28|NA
CASSPPPVTSGSEQYF
TGTGCCAGCAGTCCACCACCGGTGACTAGCGGGAGCGAGCAGTACTTC
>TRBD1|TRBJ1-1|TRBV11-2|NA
CASSSGTGGAVDTEAFF
TGTGCCAGCAGCTCTGGGACAGGGGGCGCGGTCGACACTGAAGCTTTCTTT
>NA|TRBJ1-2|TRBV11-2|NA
CASSLDMRTGGYYGYTF
TGTGCCAGCAGCTTAGATATGCGGACGGGAGGGTACTATGGCTACACCTTC
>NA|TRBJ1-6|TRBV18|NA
CASSPEASPLHF
TGTGCCAGCTCACCCGAGGCTTCACCCCTCCACTTT
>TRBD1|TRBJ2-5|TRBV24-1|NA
CDFPYRGLKETQYF
TGTGACTTCCCCTACAGGGGCCTAAAAGAGACCCAGTACTTC
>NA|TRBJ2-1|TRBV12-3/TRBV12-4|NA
CASSPRRSNEQFF
TGTGCCAGCAGTCCCCGGAGGAGTAATGAGCAGTTCTTC
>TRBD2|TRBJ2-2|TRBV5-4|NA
CASSLGGGTGTGELFF
TGTGCCAGCAGCTTGGGGGGGGGAACTGGCACCGGGGAGCTGTTTTTT
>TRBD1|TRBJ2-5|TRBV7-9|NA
CASSSLGRGMETQYF
TGTGCCAGCAGCTCCCTCGGCAGGGGGATGGAGACCCAGTACTTC